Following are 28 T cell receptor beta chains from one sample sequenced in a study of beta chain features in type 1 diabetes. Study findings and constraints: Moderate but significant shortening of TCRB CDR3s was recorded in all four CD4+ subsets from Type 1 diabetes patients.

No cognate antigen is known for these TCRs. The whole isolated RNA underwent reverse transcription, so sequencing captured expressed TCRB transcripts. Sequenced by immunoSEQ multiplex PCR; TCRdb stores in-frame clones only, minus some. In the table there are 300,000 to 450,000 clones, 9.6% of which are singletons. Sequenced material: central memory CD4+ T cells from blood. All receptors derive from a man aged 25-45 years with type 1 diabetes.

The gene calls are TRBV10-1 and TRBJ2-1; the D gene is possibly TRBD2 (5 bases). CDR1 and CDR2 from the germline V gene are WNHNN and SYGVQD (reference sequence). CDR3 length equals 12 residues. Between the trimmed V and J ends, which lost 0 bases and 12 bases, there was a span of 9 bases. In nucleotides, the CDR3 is TGCGCCAGCAGTGAGTCGCGGGCTCGGCAGTTCTTC. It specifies CASSESRARQFF.

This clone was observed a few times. The CDR3, as DNA: TGTGCCAGCAGTGAGACAGGGGGGGCTGGGGCCAACGTCCTGACTTTC. Its protein is CASSETGGAGANVLTF. The V call is TRBV2, the J call TRBJ2-6, with 9 positions matching TRBD1. V lost 3 bases and J lost 2; bases outside the gene matches: 2. Germline CDR1 is SNHLY and CDR2 is FYNNEI. The CDR3 is 16 amino acids.

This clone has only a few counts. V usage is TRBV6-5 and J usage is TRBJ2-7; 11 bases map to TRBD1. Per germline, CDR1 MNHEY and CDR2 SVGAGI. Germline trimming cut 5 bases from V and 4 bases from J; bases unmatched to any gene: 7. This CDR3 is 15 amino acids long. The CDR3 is CASSAYGQGAYEQYF. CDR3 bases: TGTGCCAGCAGTGCCTATGGACAGGGGGCTTACGAGCAGTACTTC.

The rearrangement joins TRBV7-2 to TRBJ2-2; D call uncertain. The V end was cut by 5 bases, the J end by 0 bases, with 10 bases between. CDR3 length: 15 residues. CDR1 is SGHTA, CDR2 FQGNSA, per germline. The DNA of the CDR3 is TGTGCCAGCAGCCCTTGGGCCACGAACACCGGGGAGCTGTTTTTT. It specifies CASSPWATNTGELFF.

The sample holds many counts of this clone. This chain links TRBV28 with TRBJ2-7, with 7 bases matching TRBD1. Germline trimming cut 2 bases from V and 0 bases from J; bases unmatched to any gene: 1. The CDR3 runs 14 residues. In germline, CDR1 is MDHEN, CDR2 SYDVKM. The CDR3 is CASSLPGGSYEQYF. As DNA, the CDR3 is TGTGCCAGCAGTTTACCAGGGGGCTCCTACGAGCAGTACTTC.

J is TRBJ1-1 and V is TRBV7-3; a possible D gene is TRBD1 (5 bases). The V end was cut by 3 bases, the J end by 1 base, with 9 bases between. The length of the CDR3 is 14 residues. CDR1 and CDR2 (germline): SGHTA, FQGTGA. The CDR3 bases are TGTGCCAGCAGCTTGGGGACCACGAACACTGAAGCTTTCTTT. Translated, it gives CASSLGTTNTEAFF.

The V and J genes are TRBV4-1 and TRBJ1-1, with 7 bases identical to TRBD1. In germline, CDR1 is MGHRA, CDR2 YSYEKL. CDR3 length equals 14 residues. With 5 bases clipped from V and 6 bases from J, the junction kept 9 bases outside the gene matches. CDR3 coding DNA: TGCGCCAGCAGCTCCCTTTACAGGGGTTCTGAAGCTTTCTTT. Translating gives CASSSLYRGSEAFF.

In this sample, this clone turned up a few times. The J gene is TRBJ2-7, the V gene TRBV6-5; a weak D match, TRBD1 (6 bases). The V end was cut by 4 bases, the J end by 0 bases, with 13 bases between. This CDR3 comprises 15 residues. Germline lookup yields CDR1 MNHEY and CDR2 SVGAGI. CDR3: CASSSGHLSSYEQYF. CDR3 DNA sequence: TGTGCCAGCAGTTCGGGACACCTGAGCTCCTACGAGCAGTACTTC.

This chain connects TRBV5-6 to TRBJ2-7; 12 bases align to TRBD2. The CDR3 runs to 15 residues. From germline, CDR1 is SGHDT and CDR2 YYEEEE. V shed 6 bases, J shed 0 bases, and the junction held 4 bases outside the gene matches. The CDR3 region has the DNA TGTGCCAGCACCGGACTAGCGGGGCTCTCCTACGAGCAGTACTTC. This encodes CASTGLAGLSYEQYF.

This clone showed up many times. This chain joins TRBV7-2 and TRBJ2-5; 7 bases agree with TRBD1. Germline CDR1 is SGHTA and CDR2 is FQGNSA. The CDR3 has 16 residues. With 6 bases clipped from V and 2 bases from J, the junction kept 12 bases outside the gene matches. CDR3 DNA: TGTGCCAGCAGTCATCCAGGGGGAGTAGGGCAAGAGACCCAGTACTTC. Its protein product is CASSHPGGVGQETQYF.

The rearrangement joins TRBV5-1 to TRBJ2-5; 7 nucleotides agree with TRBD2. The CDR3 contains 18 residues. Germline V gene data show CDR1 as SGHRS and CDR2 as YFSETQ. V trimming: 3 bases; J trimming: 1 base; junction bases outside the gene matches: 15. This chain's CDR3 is CASSSGWGVGRPQETQYF. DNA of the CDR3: TGCGCCAGCAGCTCGGGTTGGGGCGTCGGGAGGCCCCAAGAGACCCAGTACTTC.

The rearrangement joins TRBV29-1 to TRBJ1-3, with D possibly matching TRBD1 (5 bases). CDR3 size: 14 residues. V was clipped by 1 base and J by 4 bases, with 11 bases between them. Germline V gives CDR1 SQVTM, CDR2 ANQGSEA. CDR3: CSVEVGAGGNTIYF. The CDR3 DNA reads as TGCAGCGTTGAAGTAGGGGCAGGGGGAAACACCATATATTTT.

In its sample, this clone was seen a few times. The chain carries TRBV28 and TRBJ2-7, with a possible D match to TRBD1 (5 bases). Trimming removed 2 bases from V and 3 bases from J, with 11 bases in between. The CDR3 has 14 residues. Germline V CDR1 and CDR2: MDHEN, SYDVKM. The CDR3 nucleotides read TGTGCCAGCAGTTTAAGTGGGCAGGGCTACGAGCAGTACTTC. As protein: CASSLSGQGYEQYF.

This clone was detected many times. The CDR3 here is CASSDTGGPLPDTQYF. In nucleotides, the CDR3 is TGTGCCAGCAGCGATACAGGGGGTCCGCTCCCAGATACGCAGTATTTT. The J gene is TRBJ2-3, the V gene TRBV7-3; 8 bases are shared with TRBD1. The germline V gene has CDR1 SGHTA and CDR2 FQGTGA. The CDR3 spans 16 residues. J lost 4 bases, V lost 5 bases, and 11 bases had no gene match.

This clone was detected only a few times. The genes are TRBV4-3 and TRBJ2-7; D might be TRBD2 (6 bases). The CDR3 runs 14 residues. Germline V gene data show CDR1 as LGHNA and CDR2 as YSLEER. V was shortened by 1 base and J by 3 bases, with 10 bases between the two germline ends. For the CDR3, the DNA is TGCGCCAGCAGCCAAGTGACTAGAGGCTACGAGCAGTACTTC. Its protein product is CASSQVTRGYEQYF.

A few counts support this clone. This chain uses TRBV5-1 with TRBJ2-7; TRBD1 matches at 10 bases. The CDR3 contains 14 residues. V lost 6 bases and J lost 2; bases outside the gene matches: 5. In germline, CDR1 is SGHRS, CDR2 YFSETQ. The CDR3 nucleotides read TGCGCCAGCATGAGGGACAGGGGCGCCTACGAGCAGTACTTC. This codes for CASMRDRGAYEQYF.

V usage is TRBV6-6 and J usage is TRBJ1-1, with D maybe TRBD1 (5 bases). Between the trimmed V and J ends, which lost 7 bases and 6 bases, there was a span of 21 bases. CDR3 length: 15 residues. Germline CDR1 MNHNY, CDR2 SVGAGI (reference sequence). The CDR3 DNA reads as TGTGCCAGCACTGCCCAGATGGGGGTTGCTGCTGAAGCTTTCTTT. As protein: CASTAQMGVAAEAFF.

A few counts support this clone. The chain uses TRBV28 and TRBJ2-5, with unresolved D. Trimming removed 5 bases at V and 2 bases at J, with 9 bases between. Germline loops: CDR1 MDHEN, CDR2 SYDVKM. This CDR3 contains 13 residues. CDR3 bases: TGTGCCAGCAGTGTGGGCCTTCAAGAGACCCAGTACTTC. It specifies CASSVGLQETQYF.

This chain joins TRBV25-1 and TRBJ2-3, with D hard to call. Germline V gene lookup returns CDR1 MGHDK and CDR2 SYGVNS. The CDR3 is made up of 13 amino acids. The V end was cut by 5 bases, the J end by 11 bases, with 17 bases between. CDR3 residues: CASSTPEYRMQYF. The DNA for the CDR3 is TGTGCCAGCAGTACCCCAGAGTACCGTATGCAGTATTTT. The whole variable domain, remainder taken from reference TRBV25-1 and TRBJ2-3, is EADIYQTPRYLVIGTGKKITLECSQTMGHDKMYWYQQDPGMELHLIHYSYGVNSTEKGDLSSESTVSRIRTEHFPLTLESARPSHTSQYLCASSTPEYRMQYFGPGTRLTVL.

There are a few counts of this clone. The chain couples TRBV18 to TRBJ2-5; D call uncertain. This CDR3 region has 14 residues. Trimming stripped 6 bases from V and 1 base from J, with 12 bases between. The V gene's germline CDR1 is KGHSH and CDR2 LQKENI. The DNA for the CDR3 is TGTGCCAGCTCCGCGAGAAAGGGCCAAGAGACCCAGTACTTC. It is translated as CASSARKGQETQYF.

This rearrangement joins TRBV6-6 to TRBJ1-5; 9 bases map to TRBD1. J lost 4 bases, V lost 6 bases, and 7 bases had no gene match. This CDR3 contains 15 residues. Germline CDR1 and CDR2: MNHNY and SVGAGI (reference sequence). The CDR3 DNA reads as TGTGCCAGCAGCTACCCCGGGACAGGGAATCAGCCCCAGCATTTT. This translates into CASSYPGTGNQPQHF.

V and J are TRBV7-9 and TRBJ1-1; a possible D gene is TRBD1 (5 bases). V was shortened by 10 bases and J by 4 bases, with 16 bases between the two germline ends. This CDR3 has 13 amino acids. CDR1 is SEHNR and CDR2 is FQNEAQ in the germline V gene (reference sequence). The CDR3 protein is CATRTTGGTEAFF. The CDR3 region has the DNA TGTGCCACACGGACTACCGGGGGCACTGAAGCTTTCTTT.

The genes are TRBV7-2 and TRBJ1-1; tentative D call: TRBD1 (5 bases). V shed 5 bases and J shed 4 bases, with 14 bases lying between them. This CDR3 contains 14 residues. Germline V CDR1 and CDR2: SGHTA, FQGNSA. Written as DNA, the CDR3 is TGTGCCAGCAGCCCCCAGGGTCGGGGCACTGAAGCTTTCTTT. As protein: CASSPQGRGTEAFF.

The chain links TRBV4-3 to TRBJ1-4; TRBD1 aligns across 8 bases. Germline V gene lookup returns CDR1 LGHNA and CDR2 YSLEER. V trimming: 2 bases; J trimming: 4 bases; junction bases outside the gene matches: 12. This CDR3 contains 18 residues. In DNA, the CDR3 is TGCGCCAGCAGCCAATACTCAGGGGGCGGGTTGTTTAATGAAAAACTGTTTTTT. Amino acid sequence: CASSQYSGGGLFNEKLFF.

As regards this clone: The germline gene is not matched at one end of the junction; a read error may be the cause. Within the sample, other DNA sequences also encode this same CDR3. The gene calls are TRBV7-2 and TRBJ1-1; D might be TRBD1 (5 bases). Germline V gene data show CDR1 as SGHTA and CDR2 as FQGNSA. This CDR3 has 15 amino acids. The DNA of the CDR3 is TGTGCCAGCAGCTTAGCCGCAGGGTTGAACACTGAGGCTTTCTTT. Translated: CASSLAAGLNTEAFF.

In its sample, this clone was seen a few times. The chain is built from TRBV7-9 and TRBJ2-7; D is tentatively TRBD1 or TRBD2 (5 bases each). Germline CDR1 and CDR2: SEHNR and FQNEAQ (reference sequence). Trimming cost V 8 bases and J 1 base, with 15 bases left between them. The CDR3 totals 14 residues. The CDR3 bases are TGTGCCAGCGCCTTCGGGGCCCTATCCTACGAGCAGTACTTC. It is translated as CASAFGALSYEQYF.

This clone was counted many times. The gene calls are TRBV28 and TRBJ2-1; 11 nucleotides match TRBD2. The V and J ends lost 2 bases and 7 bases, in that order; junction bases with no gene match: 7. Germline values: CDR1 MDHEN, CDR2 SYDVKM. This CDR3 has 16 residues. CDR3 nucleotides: TGTGCCAGCAGTTTAATCACCACTAGCGGGAGTAATGAGCAGTTCTTC. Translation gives CASSLITTSGSNEQFF.

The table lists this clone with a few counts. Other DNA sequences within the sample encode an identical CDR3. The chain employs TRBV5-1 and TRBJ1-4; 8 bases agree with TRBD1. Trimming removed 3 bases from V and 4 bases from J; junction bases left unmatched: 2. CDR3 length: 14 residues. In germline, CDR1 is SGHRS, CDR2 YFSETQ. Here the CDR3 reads CASSSGQGNEKLFF. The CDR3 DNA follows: TGCGCCAGCAGCTCCGGACAGGGTAATGAAAAACTGTTTTTT.